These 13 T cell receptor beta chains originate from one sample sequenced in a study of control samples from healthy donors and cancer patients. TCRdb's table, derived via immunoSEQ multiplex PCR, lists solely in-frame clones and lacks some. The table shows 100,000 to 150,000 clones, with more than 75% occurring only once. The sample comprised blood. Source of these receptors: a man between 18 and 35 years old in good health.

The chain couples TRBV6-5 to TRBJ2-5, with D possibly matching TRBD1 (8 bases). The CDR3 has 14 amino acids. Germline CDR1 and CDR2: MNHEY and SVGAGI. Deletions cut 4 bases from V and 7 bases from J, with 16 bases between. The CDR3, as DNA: TGTGCCAGCAGTTCTACAGGGGGGGGAGGGACCCAGTACTTC. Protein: CASSSTGGGGTQYF.

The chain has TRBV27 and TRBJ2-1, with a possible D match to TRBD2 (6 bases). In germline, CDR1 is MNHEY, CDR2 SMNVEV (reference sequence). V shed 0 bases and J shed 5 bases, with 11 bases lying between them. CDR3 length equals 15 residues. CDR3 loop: CASSLSVGTHNEQFF. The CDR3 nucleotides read TGTGCCAGCAGTTTATCAGTCGGGACTCACAATGAGCAGTTCTTC.

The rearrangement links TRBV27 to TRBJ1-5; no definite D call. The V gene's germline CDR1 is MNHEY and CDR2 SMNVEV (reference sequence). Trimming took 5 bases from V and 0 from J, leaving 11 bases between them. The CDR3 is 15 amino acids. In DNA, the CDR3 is TGTGCCAGCAGTCAGGACGGGAATAGCAATCAGCCCCAGCATTTT. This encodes CASSQDGNSNQPQHF.

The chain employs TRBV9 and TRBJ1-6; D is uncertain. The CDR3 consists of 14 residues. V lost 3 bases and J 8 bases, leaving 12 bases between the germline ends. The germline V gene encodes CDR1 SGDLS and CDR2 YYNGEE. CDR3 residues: CASSGESLDSPLHF. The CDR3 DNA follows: TGTGCCAGCAGCGGTGAAAGTCTCGATTCACCCCTCCACTTT.

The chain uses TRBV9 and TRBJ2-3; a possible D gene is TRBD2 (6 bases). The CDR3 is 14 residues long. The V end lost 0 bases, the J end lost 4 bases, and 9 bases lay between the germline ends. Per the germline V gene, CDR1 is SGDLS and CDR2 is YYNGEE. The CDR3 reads CASSVGGGADTQYF. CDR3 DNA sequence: TGTGCCAGCAGCGTAGGAGGAGGGGCAGATACGCAGTATTTT.

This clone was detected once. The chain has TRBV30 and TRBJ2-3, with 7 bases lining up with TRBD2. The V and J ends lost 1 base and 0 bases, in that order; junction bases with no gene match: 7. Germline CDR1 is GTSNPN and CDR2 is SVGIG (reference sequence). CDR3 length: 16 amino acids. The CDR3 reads CAWSGGAGPSTDTQYF. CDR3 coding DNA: TGTGCCTGGAGTGGGGGAGCGGGACCTAGCACAGATACGCAGTATTTT.

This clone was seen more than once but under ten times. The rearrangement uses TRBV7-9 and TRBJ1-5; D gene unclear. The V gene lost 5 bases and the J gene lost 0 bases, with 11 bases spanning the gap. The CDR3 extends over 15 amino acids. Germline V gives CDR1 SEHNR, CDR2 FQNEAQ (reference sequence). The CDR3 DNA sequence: TGTGCCAGCAGCCTAAGCGACCATAGCAATCAGCCCCAGCATTTT. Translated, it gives CASSLSDHSNQPQHF.

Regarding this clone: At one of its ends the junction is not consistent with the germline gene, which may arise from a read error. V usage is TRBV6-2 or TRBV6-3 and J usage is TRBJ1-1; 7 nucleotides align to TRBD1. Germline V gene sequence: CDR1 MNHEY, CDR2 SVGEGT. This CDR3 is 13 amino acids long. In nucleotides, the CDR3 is TGTGCCAGCAGTCTCGACAGGGCAGCTGAGGCTTTCTTT. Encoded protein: CASSLDRAAEAFF.

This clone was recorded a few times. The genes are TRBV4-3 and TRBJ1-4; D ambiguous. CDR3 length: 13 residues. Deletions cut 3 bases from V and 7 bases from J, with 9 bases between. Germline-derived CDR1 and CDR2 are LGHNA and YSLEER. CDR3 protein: CASSQVLGEKLFF. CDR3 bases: TGCGCCAGCAGCCAGGTATTGGGTGAAAAACTGTTTTTT.

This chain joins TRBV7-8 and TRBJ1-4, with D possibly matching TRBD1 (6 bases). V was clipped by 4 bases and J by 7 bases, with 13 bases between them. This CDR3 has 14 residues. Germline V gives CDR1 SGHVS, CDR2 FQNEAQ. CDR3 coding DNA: TGTGCCAGCAGCTCTTATGGGGGGGCTGAAAAACTGTTTTTT. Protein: CASSSYGGAEKLFF.

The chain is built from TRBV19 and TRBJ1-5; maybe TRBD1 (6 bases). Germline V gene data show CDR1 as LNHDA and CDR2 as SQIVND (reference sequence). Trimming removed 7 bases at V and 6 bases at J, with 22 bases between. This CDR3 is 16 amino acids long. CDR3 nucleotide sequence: TGTGCCAGTACCCTCAGAATGGGGGGGCTAGGTCAGCCCCAGCATTTT. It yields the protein CASTLRMGGLGQPQHF.

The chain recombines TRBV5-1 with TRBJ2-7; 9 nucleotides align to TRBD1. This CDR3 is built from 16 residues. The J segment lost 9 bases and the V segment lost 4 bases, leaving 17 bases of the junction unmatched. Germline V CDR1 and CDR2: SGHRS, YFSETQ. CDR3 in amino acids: CASSPYPGTGSVGQYF. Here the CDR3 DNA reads TGCGCCAGCAGCCCGTACCCCGGGACAGGGTCGGTTGGGCAGTACTTC.

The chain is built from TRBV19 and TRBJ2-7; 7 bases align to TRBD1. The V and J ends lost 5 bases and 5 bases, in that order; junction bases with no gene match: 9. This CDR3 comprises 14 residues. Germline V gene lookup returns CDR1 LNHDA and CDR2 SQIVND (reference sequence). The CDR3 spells CASSLGTDSDEQYF. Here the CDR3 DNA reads TGTGCCAGTAGTCTCGGGACAGATTCTGACGAGCAGTACTTC.